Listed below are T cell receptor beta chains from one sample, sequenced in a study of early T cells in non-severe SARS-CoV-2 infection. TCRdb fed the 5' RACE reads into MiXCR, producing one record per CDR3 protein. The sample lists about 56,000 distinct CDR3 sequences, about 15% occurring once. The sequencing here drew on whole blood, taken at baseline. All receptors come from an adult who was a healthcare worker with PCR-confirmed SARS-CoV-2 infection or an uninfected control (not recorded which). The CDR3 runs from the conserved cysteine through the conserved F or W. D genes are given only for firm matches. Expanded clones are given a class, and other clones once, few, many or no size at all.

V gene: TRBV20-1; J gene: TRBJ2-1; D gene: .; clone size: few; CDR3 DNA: TGCAGTGCTGGCTTCCCCCAGAACAATGAGCAGTTCTTC; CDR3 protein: CSAGFPQNNEQFF
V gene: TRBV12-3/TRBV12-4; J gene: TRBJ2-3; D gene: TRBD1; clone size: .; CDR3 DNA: TGTGCCAGCAGACCTGACAGGGCATCAACAGATACGCAGTATTTT; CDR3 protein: CASRPDRASTDTQYF
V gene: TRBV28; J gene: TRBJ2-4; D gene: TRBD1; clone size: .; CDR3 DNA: TGTGCCAGCAGTCCAGGACAGGAAAACATTCAGTACTTC; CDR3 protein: CASSPGQENIQYF
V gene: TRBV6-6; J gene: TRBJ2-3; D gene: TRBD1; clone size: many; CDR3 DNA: TGTGCCAGCAACCGGGACAGGCGGACAGATACGCAGTATTTT; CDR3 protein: CASNRDRRTDTQYF
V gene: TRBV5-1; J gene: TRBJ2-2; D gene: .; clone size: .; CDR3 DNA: TGCGCCAGCAGAGTCCGGCAGGGGTTCGCCGGGGAGCTGTTTTTT; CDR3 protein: CASRVRQGFAGELFF
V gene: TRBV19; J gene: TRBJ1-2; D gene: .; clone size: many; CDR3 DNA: TGTGCCAGTAACCCCACAGGGACCGTCTATGGCTACACCTTC; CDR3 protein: CASNPTGTVYGYTF
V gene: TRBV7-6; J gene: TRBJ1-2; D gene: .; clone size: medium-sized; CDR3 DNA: TGTGCCAGCAATCCGTCAGCTAACTATGGCTACACCTTC; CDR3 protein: CASNPSANYGYTF
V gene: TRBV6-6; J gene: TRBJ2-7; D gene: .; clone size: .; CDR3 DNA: TGTGCCAGCAGTTACGTGGGATTAAGTAACGAGCAGTACTTC; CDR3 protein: CASSYVGLSNEQYF
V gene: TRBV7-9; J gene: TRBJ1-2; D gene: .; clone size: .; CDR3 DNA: TGTGCCAGCAGCCTCACACAGGCTAACTATGGCTACACCTTC; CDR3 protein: CASSLTQANYGYTF
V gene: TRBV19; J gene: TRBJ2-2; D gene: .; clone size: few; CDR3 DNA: TGTGCCAGTAGTCGACAGGCTTACAAGGAGGAGCTGTTTTTT; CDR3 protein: CASSRQAYKEELFF
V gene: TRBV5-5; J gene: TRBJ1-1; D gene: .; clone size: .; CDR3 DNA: TGTGCCAGCAGCTACCGGGACACTGAAGCTTTCTTT; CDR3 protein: CASSYRDTEAFF
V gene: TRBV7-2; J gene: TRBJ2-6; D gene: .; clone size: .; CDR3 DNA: TGTGCCAGCAGTCTTGGGGCCAACGTCCTGACTTTC; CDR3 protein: CASSLGANVLTF
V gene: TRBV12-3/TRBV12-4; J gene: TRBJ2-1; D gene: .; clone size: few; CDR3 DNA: TGTGCCAGCAGTTTAATGCGGTCCCCGGGTGGCAATGAGCAGTTCTTC; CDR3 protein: CASSLMRSPGGNEQFF
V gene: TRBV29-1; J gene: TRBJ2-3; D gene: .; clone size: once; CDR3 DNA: TGCAGCGTTGTGCCCTACACAGATACGCAGTATTTT; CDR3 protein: CSVVPYTDTQYF